The rows below give T cell receptor beta chains drawn from one sample of a study of blood T cells in healthy people across ages. TCRdb ran MiXCR on the 5' RACE reads and lists one entry per CDR3 protein. This sample has hundreds of thousands of distinct CDR3 sequences, with 35% to 50% found just once. Sequenced input: blood. These receptors were taken from an elderly man in good health. The CDR3 runs from the conserved cysteine through the conserved F or W. The order of the fields is J gene, V gene, D gene, clone size, CDR3 DNA, CDR3 protein. A D gene is named only where the DNA matches it firmly. Clone size is given for some rows only: seen once, a few or many times, or a class if the clone is expanded.

TRBJ1-5,TRBV12-3/TRBV12-4,TRBD1,.,TGTGCCAGCAGTGACCGGGACAGGGGGGTTCAGCCCCAGCATTTT,CASSDRDRGVQPQHF
TRBJ2-1,TRBV7-6,TRBD2,.,TGTGCCAGCAGCTTATCAGCGGGAGATGAGCAGTTCTTC,CASSLSAGDEQFF
TRBJ2-1,TRBV5-4,TRBD2,.,TGTGCCAGCAGCCGTGGCGGGACTAGCGGGAGGAGGGTAGGAAATGAGCAGTTCTTC,CASSRGGTSGRRVGNEQFF
TRBJ2-1,TRBV4-1,.,many,TGCGCCAGCAGCCACGACAGACTCAATGAGCAGTTCTTC,CASSHDRLNEQFF
TRBJ1-5,TRBV7-2,TRBD1,.,TGTGCCAGCAGTCCGGGACAGCAAATCAATCAGCCCCAGCATTTT,CASSPGQQINQPQHF
TRBJ2-3,TRBV7-3,.,.,TGTGCCAGCAGGGCCGGAGAAATGGGCCCGCAGTATTTT,CASRAGEMGPQYF
TRBJ2-1,TRBV5-1,.,.,TGCGCCAGCAGCAAGGGGTTCCTCAATGAGCAGTTCTTC,CASSKGFLNEQFF
TRBJ2-7,TRBV4-2,TRBD1,many,TGTGCCAGCAGCCAAGGGGGACAGACCTACAATGAGCAGTACTTC,CASSQGGQTYNEQYF
TRBJ2-7,TRBV20-1,TRBD1,.,TGCAGTGCTAAAGGGGATACCGGGACAGGCTACGAGCAGTACTTC,CSAKGDTGTGYEQYF
TRBJ2-4,TRBV11-2,.,.,TGTGCCAGCAGCTTAGACCGCACGCTAGCCAAAAACATTCAGTACTTC,CASSLDRTLAKNIQYF